The 23 T cell receptor beta chains below come from one sample, sequenced in a study of blood T cell repertoires in COVID-19. The data were produced by immunoSEQ multiplex PCR, yet TCRdb's version contains in-frame clones alone and is incomplete. The table records just over 300,000 clones, 87% of them present only once. The specimen was PBMCs or T cells enriched from blood (not recorded which). Source of these receptors: a woman younger than 30 who had recovered from COVID-19.

The V gene is TRBV7-9, the J gene TRBJ2-5, with D perhaps matching TRBD1 (6 bases). In germline, CDR1 is SEHNR, CDR2 FQNEAQ (reference sequence). Trimming took off 3 bases at V and 6 bases at J, with 8 bases between the two ends. There are 12 residues in the CDR3. CDR3 nucleotide sequence: TGTGCCAGCAGCTTGGGGGCAAAGACCCAGTACTTC. It specifies CASSLGAKTQYF.

The V gene is TRBV5-1, the J gene TRBJ2-7; TRBD1 is a possible D gene (6 bases). Trimming left V 0 bases short and J 4 bases short, with 11 bases between. CDR1 SGHRS and CDR2 YFSETQ come from the germline V gene. The CDR3 has 14 amino acids. DNA for the CDR3: TGCGCCAGCAGCTTGGGGCAGGGGATATACGAGCAGTACTTC. This codes for CASSLGQGIYEQYF.

The V and J genes are TRBV15 and TRBJ2-7, with unresolved D. This CDR3 comprises 13 residues. V was pared by 0 bases and J by 1 base, with 4 bases between. The germline V gene encodes CDR1 LNHNV and CDR2 YYDKDF (reference sequence). CDR3 residues: CATSRDPSYEQYF. The CDR3 DNA is TGTGCCACCAGCAGAGACCCATCCTACGAGCAGTACTTC.

This clone was seen a few times. This chain connects TRBV2 to TRBJ1-2; D may be TRBD1 (6 bases). Trimming left V 5 bases short and J 0 bases short, with 22 bases between. Germline values: CDR1 SNHLY, CDR2 FYNNEI. The CDR3 covers 18 residues. This chain's CDR3 is CASSSAKGQYRTNYGYTF. Here the CDR3 DNA reads TGTGCCAGCAGTAGTGCTAAGGGACAATATCGAACTAACTATGGCTACACCTTC.

V gene TRBV9 combines with J gene TRBJ2-5; tentative D call: TRBD2 (5 bases). Germline-derived CDR1 and CDR2 are SGDLS and YYNGEE. The length of the CDR3 is 16 residues. V lost 2 bases, J lost 2 bases, and 16 bases lay in between. In DNA, the CDR3 is TGTGCCAGCAGCGTGTGGGCGGGCACGATACAAGAGACCCAGTACTTC. It is translated as CASSVWAGTIQETQYF.

This clone showed up just a few times. V usage is TRBV5-1 and J usage is TRBJ1-5, with 7 bases that match TRBD1. The trim removed 7 bases at V and 0 bases at J, leaving 10 bases unmatched. Germline V gene data show CDR1 as SGHRS and CDR2 as YFSETQ. This CDR3 has 16 amino acids. The CDR3: CASGTAGLYSNQPQHF. Written as DNA, the CDR3 is TGCGCCAGCGGGACAGCCGGGCTCTATAGCAATCAGCCCCAGCATTTT.

The rearrangement links TRBV4-3 to TRBJ1-2; D gene ambiguous. This CDR3 comprises 17 residues. CDR1 and CDR2 from the germline V gene are LGHNA and YSLEER. The V gene lost 0 bases and the J gene lost 2 bases, with 16 bases spanning the gap. CDR3 coding DNA: TGCGCCAGCAGCCAAGATATTCCTCCTACCTACAACTATGGCTACACCTTC. Residues: CASSQDIPPTYNYGYTF.

This sequence joins TRBV25-1 and TRBJ1-2; TRBD1 might be the D (6 bases). CDR1 and CDR2 (germline): MGHDK, SYGVNS. V was cut by 6 bases and J by 4 bases, with 12 bases left in between. The CDR3 consists of 13 residues. The CDR3 DNA reads TGTGCCAGCAGGAAGACAGGAGTCTATGGCTACACCTTC. Amino acid sequence: CASRKTGVYGYTF.

The V gene is TRBV28, the J gene TRBJ2-7; TRBD2 aligns across 10 bases. The CDR3 spans 14 residues. CDR1 is MDHEN and CDR2 is SYDVKM in the germline V gene. V lost 5 bases to trimming and J lost 7 bases; unmatched junction nucleotides: 8. CDR3 DNA sequence: TGTGCCAGCAGTCCACCTAGCGGGAGAGATGAGCAGTACTTC. Protein sequence: CASSPPSGRDEQYF.

This clone was observed once. The chain is built from TRBV10-3 and TRBJ1-2; a possible D gene is TRBD1 (6 bases). Trimming left V 0 bases short and J 0 bases short, with 11 bases between. The CDR3 covers 16 residues. Germline CDR1 and CDR2: ENHRY and SYGVKD. In DNA form, the CDR3 reads TGTGCCATCAGTGAGTCGGGGGCCATCGCTAACTATGGCTACACCTTC. Translated: CAISESGAIANYGYTF.

DNA of the CDR3: TGTGCCAGCCCCCTAGCGGGGGGCCCGCCGTATTTT. Amino acid sequence: CASPLAGGPPYF. The chain is built from TRBV7-3 and TRBJ2-3, with 11 bases matching TRBD2. Germline V gene data show CDR1 as SGHTA and CDR2 as FQGTGA. The V gene end was trimmed by 8 bases and the J gene end by 14 bases; junction bases not matched to a gene: 9. CDR3 length: 12 residues.

The chain is built from TRBV18 and TRBJ1-5; maybe TRBD1 (5 bases). V was cut by 2 bases and J by 4 bases, with 15 bases left in between. This CDR3 contains 16 residues. The germline V gene encodes CDR1 KGHSH and CDR2 LQKENI. The CDR3 sequence: CASSPTMTVINQPQHF. DNA of the CDR3: TGTGCCAGCTCACCAACTATGACAGTAATTAATCAGCCCCAGCATTTT.

The chain links TRBV2 to TRBJ1-2; D is unclear. Trimming stripped 7 bases from V and 8 bases from J, with 14 bases between. CDR3 length: 12 amino acids. Germline CDR1 is SNHLY and CDR2 is FYNNEI. CDR3 coding DNA: TGTGCCAGCAAAGCCGTATCACGCGGCTACACCTTC. Amino acid sequence: CASKAVSRGYTF.

The gene calls are TRBV28 and TRBJ1-5, with 7 bases fitting TRBD1. From germline, CDR1 is MDHEN and CDR2 SYDVKM. Unmatched junction bases numbered 20, after V lost 6 bases and J lost 0 bases. The CDR3 has 20 residues. The CDR3 DNA sequence: TGTGCCAGCAGCGATCCGGGACAGACGACGTATTACCATAGCAATCAGCCCCAGCATTTT. Protein: CASSDPGQTTYYHSNQPQHF.

The chain uses TRBV6-1 and TRBJ1-1; D perhaps matches TRBD1 (6 bases). Looked up from germline, CDR1 is MNHNS and CDR2 is SASEGT. The CDR3 has 17 amino acids. Trimming took off 2 bases at V and 3 bases at J, with 19 bases between the two ends. CDR3 nucleotide sequence: TGTGCCAGCAGTGAATCGGGAATAACAGGGTTACACACTGAAGCTTTCTTT. As protein: CASSESGITGLHTEAFF.

This clone was seen once. The rearrangement joins TRBV3-1 (or the pseudogene TRBV3-2) to TRBJ2-6; 8 bases fit TRBD1. From germline, CDR1 is LGHDT and CDR2 YNNKEL (reference sequence). V shed 6 bases, J shed 2 bases, and the junction held 9 bases outside the gene matches. CDR3 size: 17 residues. The CDR3 loop is CASRPDRGGAGANVLTF. In nucleotides, the CDR3 is TGTGCCAGCAGACCCGACAGGGGAGGCGCTGGGGCCAACGTCCTGACTTTC.

The V and J genes are TRBV5-4 and TRBJ2-3; TRBD1 matches at 8 bases. Germline lookup yields CDR1 SGHNT and CDR2 YYREEE (reference sequence). CDR3 length: 15 residues. After removal of 4 bases from V and 4 bases from J, the junction contained 8 bases not matched to a gene. The CDR3 loop reads CASSHTGGRADTQYF. The CDR3 DNA is TGTGCCAGCAGCCATACAGGGGGAAGAGCAGATACGCAGTATTTT.

In its sample, this clone is medium-sized (0.01 to 0.1%). The chain has TRBV6-5 and TRBJ1-3; D remains ambiguous. Germline loops: CDR1 MNHEY, CDR2 SVGAGI. The CDR3 loop spans 14 amino acids. V was shortened by 0 bases and J by 2 bases, with 5 bases between the two germline ends. CDR3 DNA sequence: TGTGCCAGCAGTTACTCGGGCCCTGGAAACACCATATATTTT. Translating gives CASSYSGPGNTIYF.

The chain employs TRBV5-4 and TRBJ1-2; maybe TRBD1 (5 bases). V was shortened by 0 bases and J by 10 bases, with 13 bases between the two germline ends. From germline, CDR1 is SGHNT and CDR2 YYREEE (reference sequence). This CDR3 has 13 amino acids. The CDR3 region is CASSLARADDYTF. DNA of the CDR3: TGTGCCAGCAGCTTGGCCAGGGCGGATGACTACACCTTC.

The chain recombines TRBV15 with TRBJ1-4, with 9 bases identical to TRBD1. There are 16 residues in the CDR3. V trimming: 3 bases; J trimming: 6 bases; junction bases outside the gene matches: 8. Germline V lookup: CDR1 LNHNV, CDR2 YYDKDF (reference sequence). The CDR3: CATSRSGYRGHEKLFF. The CDR3 region has the DNA TGTGCCACCAGCAGGTCTGGGTACAGGGGGCATGAAAAACTGTTTTTT.

The V call is TRBV6-5, the J call TRBJ1-6, with 9 bases fitting TRBD1. After removal of 5 bases from V and 11 bases from J, the junction contained 10 bases not matched to a gene. This CDR3 has 15 amino acids. The germline gives CDR1 MNHEY, CDR2 SVGAGI. The CDR3 here is CASSRPWDRETPLHF. The CDR3 DNA is TGTGCCAGCAGTCGCCCGTGGGACAGGGAGACACCCCTCCACTTT.

The CDR3 DNA is TGTGCCAGCAGAGGCCTCAGGTACGAGCAGTACTTC. This sequence encodes CASRGLRYEQYF. The V call is TRBV2, the J call TRBJ2-7; unclear D gene. The CDR3 totals 12 residues. Germline V gene lookup returns CDR1 SNHLY and CDR2 FYNNEI. V lost 6 bases, J lost 4 bases, and 10 bases lay in between.

The rearrangement uses TRBV6-2 or TRBV6-3 and TRBJ1-1, with 8 positions matching TRBD1. The trim removed 0 bases at V and 12 bases at J, leaving 6 bases unmatched. From germline, CDR1 is MNHEY and CDR2 SVGEGT. The CDR3 sequence is 13 residues long. The CDR3 spells CASSYSDRARTFF. The CDR3 nucleotides are TGTGCCAGCAGTTACTCGGACAGGGCAAGGACTTTCTTT.